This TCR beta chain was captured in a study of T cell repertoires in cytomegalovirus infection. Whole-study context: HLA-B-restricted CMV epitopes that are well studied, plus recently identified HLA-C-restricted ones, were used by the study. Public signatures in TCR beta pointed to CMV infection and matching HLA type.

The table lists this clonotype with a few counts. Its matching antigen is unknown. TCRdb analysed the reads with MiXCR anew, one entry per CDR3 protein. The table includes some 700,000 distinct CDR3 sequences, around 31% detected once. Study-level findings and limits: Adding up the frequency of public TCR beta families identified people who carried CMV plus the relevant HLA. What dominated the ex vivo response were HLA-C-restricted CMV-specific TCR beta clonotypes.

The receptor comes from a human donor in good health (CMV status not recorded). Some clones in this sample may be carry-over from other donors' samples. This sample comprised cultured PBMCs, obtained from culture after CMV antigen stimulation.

The CDR3 bases are TGTGCCAGCAGTTACAGGAGGCGGGAGGGCGAAGAGCAGTACTTC. As protein: CASSYRRREGEEQYF. The chain links TRBV6-5 to TRBJ2-7; TRBD2 matches 9 bases. The V and J ends lost 2 bases and 7 bases, in that order; junction bases with no gene match: 9. CDR3 length equals 15 residues. Germline assignment: CDR1 MNHEY and CDR2 SVGAGI.